This T cell receptor (beta chain) was recorded in a study of radiotherapy plus CTLA-4 blockade in lung cancer (dated by TCRdb to 2017 to 2018). At the level of the whole study: Objective responses occurred in 18% of enrolled patients, and around 29% achieved disease control. The investigation overall reported the following: After treatment with radiotherapy and ipilimumab, TCR clones that came from tumors expanded in the peripheral blood. The strongest predictors of response were reported to be early dynamic shifts in blood T cell clones along with a rise in serum interferon-beta following radiation.

About this clone: Its binding antigen is unknown. Per-base quality was not reported, and no clone a single base away is much larger than it.

The study tested focal radiation therapy combined with CTLA-4 blockade (ipilimumab) in patients with chemo-refractory metastatic non-small-cell lung cancer. Libraries came from the immunoSEQ multiplex PCR assay. What TCRdb holds here is the immuneACCESS table cut down to in-frame rearrangements. Part of the clones is not present; checked against another copy, under half of the missing clones reflect an unresolved V gene, and the others are unexplained. This sample comprises approximately 110,000 clones, 81% of them detected only once. The top ten clones comprise about 3.3% of the sample. From a lookup of the germline V gene, CDR1 and CDR2 are SGHAT and FQNNGV. V is pared back by 1 base and J by 2 bases, with 9 bases lying between the germline termini. Including cysteine and phenylalanine, the CDR3 has 14 amino acids. Left in the record is the CDR3 DNA by itself, 42 bases read in frame from the first base.

Sequencing used peripheral blood, obtained from a patient treated with radiotherapy plus ipilimumab. Recombination joined TRBV11-2 with TRBJ2-7, with the D gene not confidently named. This TCR derives from a human donor with non-small cell lung cancer that progressed on radiotherapy plus ipilimumab. Some clones in this sample may be carry-over from other donors' samples. CDR3 sequence: CASSLARAPYEQYF. The nucleotides are TGTGCCAGCAGCTTAGCTAGGGCCCCCTACGAGCAGTACTTC.